This TCR beta chain was identified during a study of memory CD4+ T cells and cytomegalovirus serostatus. Across the whole study: Of the healthy Belgian adults, under 10 were CMV seropositive and about 24 seronegative.

The CDR3 loop spans 16 amino acids. Trimming shortened V by 1 base and J by 0 bases, and 11 bases separated the two germline ends. Germline assignment: CDR1 SGHAT and CDR2 FQNNGV. Single viable CD3+CD4+CD8-CD45RO+ cells were sorted as the memory CD4+ T cells. After thawing, CD4+ T cells were positively selected. As for this clone: The antigen remains unidentified.

Study-level findings and limits: CD4+ memory repertoires contained about two fifths of the roughly 150 reported CMV TCRbeta sequences.

Libraries were prepared by immunoSEQ multiplex PCR; TCRdb keeps only in-frame clonotypes and omits some of them. The sample yields roughly 60,000 clones, approximately 71% seen once. Sample: memory CD4+ T cells from blood. The chain uses TRBV11-2 and TRBJ2-3, with D possibly TRBD2 on 5 matching bases. This sequence was found in an adult in good health and CMV-seronegative. The DNA of the CDR3 is TGTGCCAGCAGCTTAGGTGGGAGCTTTAGCACAGATACGCAGTATTTT. Its translation: CASSLGGSFSTDTQYF.